This T cell receptor (beta chain) is drawn from a study of blood T cell repertoires in COVID-19 (dated by TCRdb to about 2020). In terms of the full investigation: For ImmuneRACE Cohort 3, a participant was defined as recovered based on two consecutive negative NP/OP PCR tests, clearance by a healthcare professional, or resolution of symptoms. Samples from collaborators originated in the United States, Italy and Spain and spanned both the acute and convalescent phases of COVID-19. The prospective study material was composed of cDNA or gDNA derived from T cells, B-cell-depleted T cells, or PBMCs. Subjects who had been exposed to COVID-19, were actively infected with it, or had recovered from it provided the deeply sampled blood TCRbeta repertoires that made up the dataset. The repertoires were released in a freely available public database meant as a resource for research on the immune response to SARS-CoV-2. Samples came from the ongoing ImmuneRACE study (first 160 participants) plus 1,254 subjects from 6 global collaborators. The sample metadata nearly always contained a de-identified subject ID, COVID-19 status, age in years and sex. Where available, HLA class I and class II types were obtained from metadata supplied by the sample provider rather than from assay-based typing. What the study reported, not specific to this receptor: Clinical and demographic metadata were provided uncurated, with the amount varying by source and participant.

This clone was seen a few times. Its antigen remains undetermined. No much larger clonotype is one base removed from it; base qualities were not supplied. CDR1 and CDR2, looked up from the germline V gene, are SGHRS and YFSETQ. The CDR3 runs 14 residues from the cysteine to the phenylalanine. The DNA shown is the 42-base CDR3, in frame from base 1. Cut back by 1 base and 9 bases, the V and J ends lie 14 bases apart. Participants in the prospective study were aged about 18 to 95 years, lived in under 30 United States geographic areas, and enrolled through a virtual design. To assign participants to cohorts, the prospective study relied on clinical history that participants themselves reported in a screening survey and a study questionnaire. In the prospective study, mobile phlebotomists collected whole blood, serum and a nasopharyngeal or oropharyngeal swab from each participant. Additional blood draws and questionnaires over an approximately two-month period could optionally be provided by prospective study participants. Blood samples from the prospective study were shipped frozen or at room temperature prior to DNA extraction.

The immunoSEQ Assay, a bias-controlled multiplex PCR, was used to amplify TCRbeta CDR3 regions from genomic DNA. On the authors' methods: Nucleated cell counts per sample were estimated from amplification of reference gene primers within the assay. To quantify the absolute abundance of each unique TCRbeta CDR3 rearrangement, sequence reads were collapsed and filtered. For each sample, productive Simpson clonality was calculated as the square root of Simpson's diversity index across productive rearrangements. Held by TCRdb, this immuneACCESS table contains in-frame sequences only and omits some clones. Under half of the omission traces to an unresolved V gene where checked; the cause of the rest is unknown. V, J and clone size are taken as reported in that table, and D and trimming were inferred from the DNA itself. The sample yields around 290,000 clones; more than 70% were counted once. The ten most abundant clones make up roughly 2% of the sample.

The sample taken for sequencing was PBMCs or T cells enriched from blood (not recorded which). Recombination joined TRBV5-1 with TRBJ2-1, and possibly TRBD2, on 5 matching bases. The sequence derives from a woman aged 60 to 75 in a cohort exposed to, infected with or recovered from COVID-19 (not recorded which). The CDR3 region has the sequence CASSLSRVGSEQFF. The base sequence is TGCGCCAGCAGCTTGAGTAGGGTAGGGAGTGAGCAGTTCTTC.